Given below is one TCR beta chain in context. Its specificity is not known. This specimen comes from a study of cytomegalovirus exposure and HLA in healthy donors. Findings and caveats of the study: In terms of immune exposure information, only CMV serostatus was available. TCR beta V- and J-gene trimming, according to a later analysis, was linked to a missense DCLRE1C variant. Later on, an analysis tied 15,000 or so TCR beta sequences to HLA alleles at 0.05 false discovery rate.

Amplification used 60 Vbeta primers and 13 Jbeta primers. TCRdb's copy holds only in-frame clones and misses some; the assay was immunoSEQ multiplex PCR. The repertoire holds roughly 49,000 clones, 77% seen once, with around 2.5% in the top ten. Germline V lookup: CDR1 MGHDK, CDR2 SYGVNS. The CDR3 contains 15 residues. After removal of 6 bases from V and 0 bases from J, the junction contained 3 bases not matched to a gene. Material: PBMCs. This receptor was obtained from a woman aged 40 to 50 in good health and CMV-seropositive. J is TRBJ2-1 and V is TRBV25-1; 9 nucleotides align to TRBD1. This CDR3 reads CASRTDRGSYNEQFF. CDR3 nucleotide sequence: TGTGCCAGCAGAACGGACAGGGGCTCCTACAATGAGCAGTTCTTC.